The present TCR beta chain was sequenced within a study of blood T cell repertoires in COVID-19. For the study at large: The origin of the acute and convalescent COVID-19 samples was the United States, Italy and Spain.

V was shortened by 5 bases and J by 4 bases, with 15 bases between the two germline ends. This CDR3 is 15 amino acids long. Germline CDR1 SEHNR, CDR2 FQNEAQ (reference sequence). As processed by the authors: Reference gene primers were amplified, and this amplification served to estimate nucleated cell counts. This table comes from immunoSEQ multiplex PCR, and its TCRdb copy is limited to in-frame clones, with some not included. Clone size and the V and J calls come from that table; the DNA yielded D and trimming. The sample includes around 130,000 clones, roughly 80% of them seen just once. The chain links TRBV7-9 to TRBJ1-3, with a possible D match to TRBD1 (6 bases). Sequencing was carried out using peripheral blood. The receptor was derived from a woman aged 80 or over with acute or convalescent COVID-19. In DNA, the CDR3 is TGTGCCAGCAGCCTTACCGGGGGGCCGGGAAACACCATATATTTT. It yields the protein CASSLTGGPGNTIYF.